These T cell receptor beta chains were read from a single sample in a study of T cell responses to AZD1222 COVID-19 vaccine. Using immunoSEQ multiplex PCR, the repertoire was profiled, and TCRdb retains in-frame clones only, with some absent. The profile shows about 190,000 clones, more than 75% of them singletons. The specimen was peripheral blood, collected on day 0 of MenACWY control vaccination. Receptor source: an adult in good health. The CDR3 runs from the conserved cysteine through the conserved F or W. The D gene is left open where the match is weak. Only part of the rows carry a size: once, few, many, or a class if the clone is expanded.

TRBJ2-1 | TRBD2 | TRBV7-7 | NA | TGTGCTAGCAGTCTCTCCGGAGGACTAGCGTCTACCTACAATGAGCAGTTCTTC | CASSLSGGLASTYNEQFF
TRBJ1-4 | TRBD1 | TRBV25-1 | NA | TGTGCCAGCAGTGGAACGGTGGGTGGGACAGGGGGCGAAAAACTGTTTTTT | CASSGTVGGTGGEKLFF
TRBJ1-5 | NA | TRBV30 | NA | TGTGCCTGGAGTGATGGGCGGAATCAGCCCCAGCATTTT | CAWSDGRNQPQHF
TRBJ2-1 | TRBD2 | TRBV10-3 | NA | TGTGCCATCCAGAGAGGACTAGCGGATGAGCAGTTCTTC | CAIQRGLADEQFF
TRBJ2-7 | NA | TRBV4-2 | once | TGTGCCAGCAGCCAAGATCCTGGTAGCGGTTACGAGCAGTACTTC | CASSQDPGSGYEQYF
TRBJ1-6 | TRBD1 | TRBV15 | few | TGTGCCACCAGCAGAGAGCCGCCGGGACAGGGTTTTTCACCCCTCCACTTT | CATSREPPGQGFSPLHF
TRBJ1-6 | TRBD1 | TRBV7-8 | NA | TGTGCCAGCAGCTTAGCCAGGGGGAACTCCTATAATTCACCCCTCCACTTT | CASSLARGNSYNSPLHF
TRBJ2-5 | NA | TRBV7-9 | NA | TGTGCCAGCAGCTTAGATAGACAGCAAGAGACCCAGTACTTC | CASSLDRQQETQYF
TRBJ1-4 | TRBD1 | TRBV11-2 | NA | TGTGCCAGCAGCTTAGGACAGGGGGTTGAAAAACTGTTTTTT | CASSLGQGVEKLFF
TRBJ1-4 | NA | TRBV5-6 | NA | TGTGCCAGCAGCTTGGATACGGGGATTGAAAAACTGTTTTTT | CASSLDTGIEKLFF